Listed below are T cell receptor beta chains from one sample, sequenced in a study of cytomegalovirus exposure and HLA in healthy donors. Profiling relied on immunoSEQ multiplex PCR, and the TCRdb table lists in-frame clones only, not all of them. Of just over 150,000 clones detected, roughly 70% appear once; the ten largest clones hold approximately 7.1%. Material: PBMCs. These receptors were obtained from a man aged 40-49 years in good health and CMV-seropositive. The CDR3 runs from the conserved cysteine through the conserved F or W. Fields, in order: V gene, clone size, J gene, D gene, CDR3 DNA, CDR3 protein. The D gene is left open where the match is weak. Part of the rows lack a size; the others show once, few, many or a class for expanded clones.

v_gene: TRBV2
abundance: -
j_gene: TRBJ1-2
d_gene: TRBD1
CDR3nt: TGTGCCAGCAAGATTGGACAGGGGGCGTCTGGCTACACCTTC
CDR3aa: CASKIGQGASGYTF

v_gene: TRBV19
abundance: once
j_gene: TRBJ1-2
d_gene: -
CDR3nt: TGTGCCAGTAGTAGAGGAGGACTTTATAGCCACACCTTC
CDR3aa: CASSRGGLYSHTF

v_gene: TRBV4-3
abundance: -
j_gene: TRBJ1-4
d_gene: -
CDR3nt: TGCGCCAGCAGCCAAGACCCGGCAAGGGGCGGTGAAAAACTGTTTTTT
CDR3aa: CASSQDPARGGEKLFF

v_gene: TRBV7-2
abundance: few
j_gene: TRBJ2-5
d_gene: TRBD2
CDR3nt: TGTGCCAGCAGCTTAAAAGCGGGGGGTCTACAAGAGACCCAGTACTTC
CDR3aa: CASSLKAGGLQETQYF

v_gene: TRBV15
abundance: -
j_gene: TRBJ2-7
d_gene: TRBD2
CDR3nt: TGTGCCACCAGCAGGGGGGGGTTGGGGTCCTACGAGCAGTACTTC
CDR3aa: CATSRGGLGSYEQYF

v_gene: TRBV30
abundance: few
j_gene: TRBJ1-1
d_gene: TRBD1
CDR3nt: TGTGCCTGGAGTGTAGGTTGGGGACAGCCGAACACTGAAGCTTTCTTT
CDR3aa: CAWSVGWGQPNTEAFF

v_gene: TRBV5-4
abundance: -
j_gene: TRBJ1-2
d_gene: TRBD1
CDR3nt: TGTGCCAGCAGCCGGACGGGACAGGGGCTTTCTAGCTATGGCTACACCTTC
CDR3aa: CASSRTGQGLSSYGYTF

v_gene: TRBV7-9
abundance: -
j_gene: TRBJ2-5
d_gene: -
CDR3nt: TGTGCCAGCAGCCGGAGAGCGAACCAAGAGACCCAGTACTTC
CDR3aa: CASSRRANQETQYF

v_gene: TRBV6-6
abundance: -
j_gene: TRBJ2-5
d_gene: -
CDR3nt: TGTGCCAGCAGTCGCGGGGCGCAAGAGACCCAGTACTTC
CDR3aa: CASSRGAQETQYF

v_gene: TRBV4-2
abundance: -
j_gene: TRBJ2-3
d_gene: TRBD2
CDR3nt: TGTGCCAGCAGCCAAGCGGCTAGCGGGGGGGAGGGGGATACGCAGTATTTT
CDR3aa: CASSQAASGGEGDTQYF

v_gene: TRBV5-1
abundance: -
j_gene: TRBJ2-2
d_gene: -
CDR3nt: TGCGCCAGCAGCTTGGATAACAGATCCGTCGGGGAGCTGTTTTTT
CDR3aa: CASSLDNRSVGELFF

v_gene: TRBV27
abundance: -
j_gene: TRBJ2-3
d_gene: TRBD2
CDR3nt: TGTGCCAGCAGGGGACTAGCGCTTATCGGAGATACGCAGTATTTT
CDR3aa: CASRGLALIGDTQYF

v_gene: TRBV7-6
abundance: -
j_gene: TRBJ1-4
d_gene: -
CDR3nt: TGTGCCAGCAGCTCCCAGGTCGGAAAACTGTTTTTT
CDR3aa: CASSSQVGKLFF

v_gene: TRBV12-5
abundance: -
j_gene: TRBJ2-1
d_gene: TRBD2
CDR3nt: TGTGCTAGTGGTTTGGTAATAAGGGTCGGGCTAGCGGGGGGAAACGACTACAATGAGCAGTTCTTC
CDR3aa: CASGLVIRVGLAGGNDYNEQFF

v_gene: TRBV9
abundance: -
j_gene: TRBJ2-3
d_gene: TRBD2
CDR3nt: TGTGCCAGCAGCGTAGCTAGCGGAGGGGATACGCAGTATTTT
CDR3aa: CASSVASGGDTQYF

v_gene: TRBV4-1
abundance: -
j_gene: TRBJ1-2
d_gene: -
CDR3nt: TGCGCCAGCAGCCTCTTCGTAGGCCGGGACTATGGCTACACCTTC
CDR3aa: CASSLFVGRDYGYTF

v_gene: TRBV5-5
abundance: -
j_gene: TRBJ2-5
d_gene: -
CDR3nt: TGTGCCAGCAGCCCCCGTGAGGGCAAGCCTGGTGAGACCCAGTACTTC
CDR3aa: CASSPREGKPGETQYF

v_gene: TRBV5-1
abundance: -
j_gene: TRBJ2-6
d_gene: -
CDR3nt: TGCGCCAGCAGCTTGGAAAGCCGCTCTGGGGCCAACGTCCTGACTTTC
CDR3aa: CASSLESRSGANVLTF

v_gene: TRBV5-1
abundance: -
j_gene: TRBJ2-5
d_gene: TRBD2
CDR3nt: TGCGCCAGCAGCCGAGCGGGGGAAGAGACCCAGTACTTC
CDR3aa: CASSRAGEETQYF

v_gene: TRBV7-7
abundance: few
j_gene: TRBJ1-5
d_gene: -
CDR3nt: TGTGCTAGCAGCCCCATTCAGCCCCAGCATTTT
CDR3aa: CASSPIQPQHF

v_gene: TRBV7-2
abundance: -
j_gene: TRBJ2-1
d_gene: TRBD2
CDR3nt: TGTGCCAGCAGCCGACTAGCGGGGGGGCATGAGCAGTTCTTC
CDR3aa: CASSRLAGGHEQFF

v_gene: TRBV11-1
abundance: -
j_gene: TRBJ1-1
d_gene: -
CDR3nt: TGTGCCAGCAGCTCAGGGTTAACTGAAGCTTTCTTT
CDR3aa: CASSSGLTEAFF

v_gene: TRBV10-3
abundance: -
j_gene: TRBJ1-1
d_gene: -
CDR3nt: TGTGCCATCAGTGAGTCGGGCAAGGGGACTGAAGCTTTCTTT
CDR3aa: CAISESGKGTEAFF

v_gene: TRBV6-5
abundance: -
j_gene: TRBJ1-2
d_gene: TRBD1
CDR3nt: TGTGCCAGCAGTTACTCAGGGGGCTTGTACTATGGCTACACCTTC
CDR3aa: CASSYSGGLYYGYTF

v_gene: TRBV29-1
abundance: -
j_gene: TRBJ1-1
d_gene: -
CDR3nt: TGCAGCGCCATAAGTTACAGGGTGGTGAACACTGAAGCTTTCTTT
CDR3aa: CSAISYRVVNTEAFF

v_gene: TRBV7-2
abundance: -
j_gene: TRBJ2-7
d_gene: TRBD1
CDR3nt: TGTGCCAGCAGCTCGTCCGTACCGGGACAGAATTACGAGCAGTACTTC
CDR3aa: CASSSSVPGQNYEQYF

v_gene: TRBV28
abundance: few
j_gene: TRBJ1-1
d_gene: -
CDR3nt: TGTGCCAGCAGTGCTACCCTCGCTACTGAAGCTTTCTTT
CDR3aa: CASSATLATEAFF

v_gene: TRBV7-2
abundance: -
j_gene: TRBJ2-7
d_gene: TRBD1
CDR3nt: TGTGCCAGCAGCTCAAGGGGGACAGGGTCCTACGAGCAGTACTTC
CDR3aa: CASSSRGTGSYEQYF

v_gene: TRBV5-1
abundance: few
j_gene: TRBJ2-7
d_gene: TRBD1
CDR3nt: TGCGCCAGCAGCCCGGGGGACAGGGGTTCGTACGAGCAGTACTTC
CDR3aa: CASSPGDRGSYEQYF

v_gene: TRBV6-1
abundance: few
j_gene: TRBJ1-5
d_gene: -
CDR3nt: TGTGCCAGCAGTGTCGACAGCTTACGGAATCAGCCCCAGCATTTT
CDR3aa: CASSVDSLRNQPQHF

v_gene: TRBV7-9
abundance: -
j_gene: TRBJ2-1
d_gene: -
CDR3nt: TGTGCCAGCAGCTACACCCGGGACGTTAGTTCAAGGGGGGAGCAGTTCTTC
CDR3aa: CASSYTRDVSSRGEQFF

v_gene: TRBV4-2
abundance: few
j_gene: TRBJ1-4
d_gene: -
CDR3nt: TGTGCCAGCAGCCAAGATCGGGATGAAAAACTGTTTTTT
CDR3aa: CASSQDRDEKLFF

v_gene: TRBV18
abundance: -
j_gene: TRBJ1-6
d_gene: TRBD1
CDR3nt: TGTGCCAGCTCAAGCAACCCGGGACAGGGGGCTGGTAATTCACCCCTCCACTTT
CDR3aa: CASSSNPGQGAGNSPLHF

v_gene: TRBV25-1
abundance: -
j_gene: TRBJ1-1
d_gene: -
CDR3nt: TGTGCCAGCAGCAGGGTCACTGAAGCTTTCTTT
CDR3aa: CASSRVTEAFF

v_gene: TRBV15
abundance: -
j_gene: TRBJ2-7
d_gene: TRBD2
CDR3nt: TGTGCCACCAGCAGAGATCGGGGGGGGCGCGAGCAGTACTTC
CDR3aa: CATSRDRGGREQYF

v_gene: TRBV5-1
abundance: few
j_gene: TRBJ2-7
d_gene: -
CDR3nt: TGCGCCAGCAGAGGCAGGGGAACCTACGAGCAGTACTTC
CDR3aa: CASRGRGTYEQYF

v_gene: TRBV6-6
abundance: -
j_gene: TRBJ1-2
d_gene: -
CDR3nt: TGTGCCAGCAGTTACTCGAGTCTCTCCACCTTC
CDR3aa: CASSYSSLSTF

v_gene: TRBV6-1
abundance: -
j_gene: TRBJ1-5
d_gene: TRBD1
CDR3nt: TGTGCCAGCAGCTACGGGACAGGGACTCAGCCCCAGCATTTT
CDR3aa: CASSYGTGTQPQHF

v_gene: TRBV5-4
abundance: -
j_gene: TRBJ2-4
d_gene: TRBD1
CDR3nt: TGTGCCAGCAGGACAGGGCTTTTGGATGAGGGCATTCAGTACTTC
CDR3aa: CASRTGLLDEGIQYF

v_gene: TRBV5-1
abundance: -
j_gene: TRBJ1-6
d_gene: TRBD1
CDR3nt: TGCGCCAGCAGCTTGGAAGGCAGGGGGAATTCACCCCTCCACTTT
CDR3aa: CASSLEGRGNSPLHF

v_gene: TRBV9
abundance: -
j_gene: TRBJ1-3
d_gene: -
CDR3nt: TGTGCCAGCAGCTCGGGACTATCTCAGAACACCATATATTTT
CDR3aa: CASSSGLSQNTIYF

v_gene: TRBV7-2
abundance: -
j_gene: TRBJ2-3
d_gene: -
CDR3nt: TGTGCCTCTACCGCCGGGCGGGGTACGCAGTATTTT
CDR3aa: CASTAGRGTQYF

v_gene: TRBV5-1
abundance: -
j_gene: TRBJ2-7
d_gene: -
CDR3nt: TGCGCCAGCAGCTTTAAGTGGTCCGGCGAGCAGTACTTC
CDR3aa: CASSFKWSGEQYF

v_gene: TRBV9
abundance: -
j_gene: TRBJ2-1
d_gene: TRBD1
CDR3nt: TGTGCCAGCAGCGTAGAGGGACAGGGGTCCTACAATGAGCAGTTCTTC
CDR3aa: CASSVEGQGSYNEQFF

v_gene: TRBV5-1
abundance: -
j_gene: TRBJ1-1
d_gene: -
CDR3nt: TGCGCCAGCAGCTCAGGGGTGAACACTGAAGCTTTCTTT
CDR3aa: CASSSGVNTEAFF

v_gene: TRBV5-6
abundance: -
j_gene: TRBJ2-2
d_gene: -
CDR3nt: TGTGCCAGCGCCATGCAGTTTGACACCGGGGAGCTGTTTTTT
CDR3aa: CASAMQFDTGELFF

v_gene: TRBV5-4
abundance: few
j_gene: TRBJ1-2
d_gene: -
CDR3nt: TGTGCCAGCAGCTTGGGCCCCTCGGGGAATGGCTACACCTTC
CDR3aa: CASSLGPSGNGYTF

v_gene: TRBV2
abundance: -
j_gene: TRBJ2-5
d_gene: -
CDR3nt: TGTGCCAGCAGGGATTCAGGCGGGAAGACCCAGTACTTC
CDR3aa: CASRDSGGKTQYF